Shown below are 13 T cell receptor beta chains from a single sample sequenced in a study of human T cells and chemical hapten exposure. TCRdb fed the RACE reads into MiXCR, producing one record per CDR3 protein. This table has tens of thousands of distinct CDR3 sequences, 10% appearing once. Time point defined: patch test 2, 6 weeks after DPC sensitization. As to treatment: therapeutic diphenylcyclopropenone sensitization with weekly scalp DPC. Sequenced material: whole blood, taken in connection with sensitization to the hapten diphenylcyclopropenone (DPC). These receptors came from a woman between 45 and 60 years old with alopecia areata. Some clones in this sample may be carry-over from other donors' samples.

Ten or more counts support this clonotype. The chain has TRBV24-1 and TRBJ2-1; D possibly matches TRBD1 or TRBD2 (6 bases each). The germline gives CDR1 KGHDR, CDR2 SFDVKD. The V gene lost 0 bases and the J gene lost 5 bases, with 13 bases spanning the gap. CDR3 length: 16 amino acids. This CDR3 reads CATSDLLEGVDNEQFF. The CDR3 bases are TGTGCCACCAGTGATTTGCTGGAGGGGGTGGACAATGAGCAGTTCTTC.

This clonotype appeared many times. The chain carries TRBV4-2 and TRBJ2-1, with TRBD2 identical over 14 bases. Per germline, CDR1 LGHNA and CDR2 YNFKEQ. V was clipped by 2 bases and J by 2 bases; unmatched bases: 11. This CDR3 is built from 20 residues. CDR3 sequence (DNA): TGTGCCAGCAGCCAAATGGGGACTAGCGGGGGCCCCAGGGCCTACAATGAGCAGTTCTTC. Protein: CASSQMGTSGGPRAYNEQFF.

Ten or more counts support this clonotype. This chain links TRBV12-3 or TRBV12-4 with TRBJ2-7; the match to TRBD1 covers 7 bases. V lost 5 bases and J lost 12; bases outside the gene matches: 13. The CDR3 has 13 residues. CDR3 sequence: CASSLGGLWDPYF. The CDR3 DNA reads as TGTGCCAGCAGTCTAGGGGGCCTGTGGGATCCGTACTTC.

V is TRBV6-1 and J is TRBJ1-3; D is ambiguous. CDR3 size: 16 residues. Trimming left V 3 bases short and J 0 bases short, with 12 bases between. Germline assignment: CDR1 MNHNS and CDR2 SASEGT. The CDR3 DNA reads TGTGCCAGCAGTGATCTCCGGAGTATCTCTGGAAACACCATATATTTT. It is translated as CASSDLRSISGNTIYF.

This clonotype was recorded at least ten times. The V call is TRBV7-6, the J call TRBJ2-2; 7 bases are shared with TRBD2. The germline gives CDR1 SGHVS, CDR2 FNYEAQ. There are 19 residues in the CDR3. Trimming took 2 bases from V and 1 from J; bases not matched to a gene: 13. The CDR3 loop reads CASSLRGAGLTGNTGELFF. The CDR3 coding sequence is TGTGCCAGCAGCTTACGCGGAGCGGGACTGACTGGGAACACCGGGGAGCTGTTTTTT.

This clonotype was picked up a small number of times. The chain recombines TRBV3-1 with TRBJ2-7, with 8 positions matching TRBD2. J lost 4 bases, V lost 4 bases, and 6 bases had no gene match. Per the germline V gene, CDR1 is LGHDT and CDR2 is YNNKEL (reference sequence). The CDR3 has 14 residues. The CDR3 sequence: CASSPAGVGYEQYF. CDR3 sequence (DNA): TGTGCCAGCAGCCCAGCGGGAGTCGGGTACGAGCAGTACTTC.

The gene calls are TRBV29-1 and TRBJ2-2; 7 nucleotides agree with TRBD2. Trimming at V came to 3 bases and at J to 5 bases, leaving 3 bases not matched to a gene. The CDR3 spans 13 residues. The germline CDR1 and CDR2 sequences are SQVTM and ANQGSEA. The CDR3 sequence is CSVDRGGTGELFF. In nucleotides, the CDR3 is TGCAGCGTTGACCGGGGAGGGACCGGGGAGCTGTTTTTT.

This clonotype was seen many times. This sequence joins TRBV7-6 and TRBJ1-1; the D gene is possibly TRBD1 (6 bases). Germline-derived CDR1 and CDR2 are SGHVS and FNYEAQ. The V end lost 5 bases, the J end lost 0 bases, and 10 bases lay between the germline ends. This CDR3 contains 14 residues. The CDR3: CASSPTGMNTEAFF. The CDR3 DNA sequence: TGTGCCAGCAGCCCGACAGGAATGAACACTGAAGCTTTCTTT.

This clonotype came up many times. The CDR3 loop reads CASSPTPRNTEAFF. The CDR3 DNA is TGTGCCAGCTCACCGACACCAAGGAACACTGAAGCTTTCTTT. The V call is TRBV18, the J call TRBJ1-1; D uncertain. Germline CDR1 reads KGHSH; CDR2 reads LQKENI. The CDR3 sequence is 14 residues long. Trimming stripped 3 bases from V and 1 base from J, with 9 bases between.

This clonotype was seen repeatedly, ten times or more. The V gene is TRBV7-2, the J gene TRBJ2-1; 7 nucleotides agree with TRBD2. Trimming at V came to 2 bases and at J to 8 bases, leaving 9 bases not matched to a gene. This CDR3 has 15 residues. In germline, CDR1 is SGHTA, CDR2 FQGNSA. The CDR3 loop is CASSLRPSGLDEQFF. CDR3 in DNA: TGTGCCAGCAGCTTACGCCCTAGCGGCCTGGATGAGCAGTTCTTC. Full variable domain (missing parts from reference TRBV7-2 and TRBJ2-1): GAGVSQSPSNKVTEKGKDVELRCDPISGHTALYWYRQSLGQGLEFLIYFQGNSAPDKSGLPSDRFSAERTGGSVSTLTIQRTQQEDSAVYLCASSLRPSGLDEQFFGPGTRLTVL.

This clonotype was counted ten times or more. V and J are TRBV14 and TRBJ1-1; 8 nucleotides agree with TRBD1. The junction had 7 bases not matched to a gene; V was cut back by 4 bases and J by 0 bases. The CDR3 is made up of 16 amino acids. The germline gives CDR1 SGHDN, CDR2 FVKESK. CDR3 coding DNA: TGTGCCAGCAGCCCAGGACAGGGAAGAGTGAACACTGAAGCTTTCTTT. It translates to CASSPGQGRVNTEAFF.

This clonotype was seen many times. V is TRBV18 and J is TRBJ1-5; weak D call: TRBD1 (5 bases). The CDR3 consists of 15 residues. CDR1 is KGHSH and CDR2 is LQKENI in the germline V gene. With 3 bases removed from V and 4 bases from J, the gap between germline ends came to 13 bases. This CDR3 reads CASSPTNKGNQPQHF. CDR3 DNA: TGTGCCAGCTCACCCACAAACAAGGGGAATCAGCCCCAGCATTTT.

This clonotype occurred many times. The CDR3 loop reads CAWSVGGGGTEAFF. In DNA, the CDR3 is TGTGCCTGGAGTGTTGGGGGTGGCGGCACTGAAGCTTTCTTT. The J gene is TRBJ1-1, the V gene TRBV30; TRBD1 might be the D (5 bases). Trimming left V 0 bases short and J 4 bases short, with 12 bases between. In germline, CDR1 is GTSNPN, CDR2 SVGIG (reference sequence). The CDR3 totals 14 residues.